This is a list of T cell receptor beta chains from one sample in a study of shared clonotypes between healthy human individuals. The protocol was immunoSEQ multiplex PCR, while the TCRdb copy is restricted to in-frame clones and leaves out a portion. In the table there are around 1.9 million clones, 93% of which are singletons. Source material: naive CD8+ T cells from PBMCs. The source is a man aged 18 to 30 in good health. Some clones in this sample may be carry-over from other donors' samples. Both conserved end residues are part of each CDR3. The order of the fields is V gene, J gene, CDR3 protein.

>TRBV4-1|TRBJ2-7
CASSPAPSTGEQYF
>TRBV4-3|TRBJ2-1
CASSQSAGLNYNEQFF
>TRBV10-3|TRBJ2-7
CAISEARSERLSYEQYF
>TRBV4-1|TRBJ2-7
CASSLSGASYEQYF
>TRBV19|TRBJ2-7
CASSISGLVSYEQYF
>TRBV27|TRBJ2-6
CASSLYSGWGSSGANVLTF
>TRBV6-6|TRBJ2-1
CASSSSGGLYNEQFF
>TRBV2|TRBJ2-3
CASLTGTGSTDTQYF
>TRBV19|TRBJ2-1
CASRFRSSYNEQFF
>TRBV27|TRBJ2-7
CASSLYGTSGIYYEQYF
>TRBV11-3|TRBJ2-1
CASSVAWPAYNEQFF
>TRBV28|TRBJ1-1
CASSLGLTYTEAFF
>TRBV9|TRBJ1-2
CASSPNGQFYGYTF
>TRBV7-9|TRBJ2-1
CASSSRMGGYNEQFF
>TRBV27|TRBJ2-7
CASSFSGPRFWEQYF
>TRBV29-1|TRBJ2-1
CSVPGWEQFF
>TRBV7-2|TRBJ2-7
CASSRLGSSYEQYF
>TRBV7-2|TRBJ2-7
CASSSRDRKLYEQYF
>TRBV27|TRBJ2-6
CASSSSGANVLTF
>TRBV7-9|TRBJ2-1
CASSPTLSSGPYNEQFF
>TRBV6-4|TRBJ1-2
CASSPGQGMSGYTF
>TRBV27|TRBJ2-3
CASSLSRSPTDTQYF
>TRBV5-1|TRBJ1-4
CASSLVGRINEKLFF
>TRBV19|TRBJ2-6
CASRGGQGAGANVLTF
>TRBV10-3|TRBJ2-7
CAISAHDTRRDRAYEQYF
>TRBV6-4|TRBJ2-1
CASSDPYSGRDINFLSSYNEQFF
>TRBV27|TRBJ2-3
CASSLRLAGGPDTQYF
>TRBV19|TRBJ2-7
CASSTRTGHYEQYF
>TRBV28|TRBJ2-1
CASSLRASYNEQFF
>TRBV10-3|TRBJ1-5
CAIGPAEGEPQHF
>TRBV5-4|TRBJ2-1
CASSYSGRVNEQFF
>TRBV10-1|TRBJ2-2
CASSRLAGVDTGELFF
>TRBV29-1|TRBJ2-3
CSVRAGGPPDTQYF
>TRBV6-5|TRBJ2-7
CASSYSKSYEQYF
>TRBV4-1|TRBJ2-2
CASSLSGSIGELFF
>TRBV7-2|TRBJ1-4
CASSANDRGNEKLFF
>TRBV5-1|TRBJ2-7
CASSLEWGPSYEQYF
>TRBV28|TRBJ1-1
CASSPSGTEAFF